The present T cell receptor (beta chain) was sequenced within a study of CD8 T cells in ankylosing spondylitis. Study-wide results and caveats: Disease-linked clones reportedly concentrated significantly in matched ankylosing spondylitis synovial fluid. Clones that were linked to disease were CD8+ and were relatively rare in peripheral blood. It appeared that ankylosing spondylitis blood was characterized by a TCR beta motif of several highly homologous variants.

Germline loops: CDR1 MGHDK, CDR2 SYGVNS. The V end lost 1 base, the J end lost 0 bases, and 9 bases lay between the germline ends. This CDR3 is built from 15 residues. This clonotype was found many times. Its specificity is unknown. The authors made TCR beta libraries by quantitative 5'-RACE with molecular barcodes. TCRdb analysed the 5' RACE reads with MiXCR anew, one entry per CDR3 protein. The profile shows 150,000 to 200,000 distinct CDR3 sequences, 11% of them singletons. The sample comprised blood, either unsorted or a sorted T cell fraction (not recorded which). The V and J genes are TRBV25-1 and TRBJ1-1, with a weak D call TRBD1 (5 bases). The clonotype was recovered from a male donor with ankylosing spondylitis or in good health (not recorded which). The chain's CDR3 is CASSESGNLNTEAFF. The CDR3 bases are TGTGCCAGCAGTGAATCAGGGAATCTGAACACTGAAGCTTTCTTT. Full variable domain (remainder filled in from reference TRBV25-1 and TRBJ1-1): EADIYQTPRYLVIGTGKKITLECSQTMGHDKMYWYQQDPGMELHLIHYSYGVNSTEKGDLSSESTVSRIRTEHFPLTLESARPSHTSQYLCASSESGNLNTEAFFGQGTRLTVV.